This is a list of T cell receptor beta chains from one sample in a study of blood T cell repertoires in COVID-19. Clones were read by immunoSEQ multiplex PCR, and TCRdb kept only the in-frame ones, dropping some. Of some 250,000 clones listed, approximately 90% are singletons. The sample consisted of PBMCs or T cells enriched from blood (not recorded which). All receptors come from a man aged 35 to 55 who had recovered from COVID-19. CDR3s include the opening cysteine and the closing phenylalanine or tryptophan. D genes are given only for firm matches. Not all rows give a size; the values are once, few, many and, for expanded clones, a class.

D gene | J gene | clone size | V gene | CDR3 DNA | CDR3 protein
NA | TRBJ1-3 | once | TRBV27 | TGTGCCAGCCGTCAGGGGACCGGAAACACCATATATTTT | CASRQGTGNTIYF
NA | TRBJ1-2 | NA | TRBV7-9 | TGTGCCAGCAGCCCACTAGCCGCAGCGGGAGAAACTAACTATGGCTACACCTTC | CASSPLAAAGETNYGYTF
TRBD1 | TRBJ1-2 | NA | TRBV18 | TGTGCCAGCTCATCCGACAGGGCGGCTGGCTACACCTTC | CASSSDRAAGYTF
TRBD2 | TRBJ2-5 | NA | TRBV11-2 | TGTGCCAGCAGCTTAGACTTGGGGAAAGCGGGAGCCGACCAAGAGACCCAGTACTTC | CASSLDLGKAGADQETQYF
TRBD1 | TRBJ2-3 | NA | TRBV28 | TGTGCCAGCAGTTTCAGAGGGGGCGCAGATACGCAGTATTTT | CASSFRGGADTQYF
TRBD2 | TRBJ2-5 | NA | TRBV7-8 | TGTGCCAGCAGCCGAGCGGGAGGGGGGGAGACCCAGTACTTC | CASSRAGGGETQYF
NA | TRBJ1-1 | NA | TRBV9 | TGTGCCAGCAGCGTAGCGACGATAGGGGGTGAAGCTTTCTTT | CASSVATIGGEAFF
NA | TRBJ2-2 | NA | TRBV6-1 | TGTGCCAGCAGTGAAAGGGCAGGGTTTCCCGGGGAGCTGTTTTTT | CASSERAGFPGELFF
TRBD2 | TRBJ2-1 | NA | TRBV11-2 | TGTGCCAGCAGCCCACTAGCGGGAGTAACCTACAATGAGCAGTTCTTC | CASSPLAGVTYNEQFF
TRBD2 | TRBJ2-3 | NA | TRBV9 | TGTGCCAGCAGTTGGACTAGCGGGGGAGACACAGATACGCAGTATTTT | CASSWTSGGDTDTQYF
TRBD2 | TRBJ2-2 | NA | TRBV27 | TGTGCCAGCAGTTTAACCCTAGCGGGGGTTCTCACCGGGGAGCTGTTTTTT | CASSLTLAGVLTGELFF
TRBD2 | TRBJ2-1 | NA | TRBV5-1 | TGCGCCAGCAGCTCCGGGACTAGAGACAATGAGCAGTTCTTC | CASSSGTRDNEQFF
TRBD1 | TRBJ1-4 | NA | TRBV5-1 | TGCGCCAGCAGCTGGACAGGGGTTAGTGAAAAACTGTTTTTT | CASSWTGVSEKLFF
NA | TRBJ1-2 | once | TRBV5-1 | TGCGCCAGCAGCTTTCCAGGACGGGAAAGGAATGGCTACACCTTC | CASSFPGRERNGYTF
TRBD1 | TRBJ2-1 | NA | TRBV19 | TGTGCCAGTAGTATAGATCGGTGGGCAGGGGGCAATGAGCAGTTCTTC | CASSIDRWAGGNEQFF
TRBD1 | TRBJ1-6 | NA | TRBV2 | TGTGCCAGCAGGAACCAGGACAGGGATCCCTATAATTCACCCCTCCACTTT | CASRNQDRDPYNSPLHF
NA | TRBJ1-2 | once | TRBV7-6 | TGTGCCAGCAGCTTAAGGAGGGGAACTAACTATGGCTACACCTTC | CASSLRRGTNYGYTF
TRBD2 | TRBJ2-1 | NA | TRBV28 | TGTGCCAGCAGTTTGATACTAGCGGGAGCGGTAGACAATGAGCAGTTCTTC | CASSLILAGAVDNEQFF
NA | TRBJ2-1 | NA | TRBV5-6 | TGTGCCAGCAGCTTGTACAGGGTCGATGAGCAGTTCTTC | CASSLYRVDEQFF
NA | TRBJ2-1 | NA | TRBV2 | TGTGCCAGCAGTGGAGAGGGGGAAGTCCACAATGAGCAGTTCTTC | CASSGEGEVHNEQFF
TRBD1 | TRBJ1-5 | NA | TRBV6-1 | TGTGCCAGCAGAGAATATGGAACAGGGGATAATCAGCCCCAGCATTTT | CASREYGTGDNQPQHF
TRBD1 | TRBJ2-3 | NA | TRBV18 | TGTGCCAGCTCACTGGGACAGGGGTTAGATACGCAGTATTTT | CASSLGQGLDTQYF
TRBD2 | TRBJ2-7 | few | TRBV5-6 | TGTGCCAGCAACATTATAGCGGGGACCTACGAGCAGTACTTC | CASNIIAGTYEQYF
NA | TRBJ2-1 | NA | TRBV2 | TGTGCCAGCAGTGAGGCGGGGGCCAGGAGTGAGCAGTTCTTC | CASSEAGARSEQFF
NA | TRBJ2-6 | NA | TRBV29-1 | TGCAGCGTTGACAGGGGCAGCTCTGGGGCCAACGTCCTGACTTTC | CSVDRGSSGANVLTF
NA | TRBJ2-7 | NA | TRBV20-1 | TGCAGTGCTAGACCCGCCTACGAGCAGTACTTC | CSARPAYEQYF
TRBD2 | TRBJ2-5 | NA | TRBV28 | TGTGCCAGCACCTTGGGGGGGCAAGAGACCCAGTACTTC | CASTLGGQETQYF
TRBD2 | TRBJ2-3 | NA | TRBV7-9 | TGTGCCAGCAGCTTAGTGGAGCGGGGGCTCACAGATACGCAGTATTTT | CASSLVERGLTDTQYF
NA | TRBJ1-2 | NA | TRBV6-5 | TGTGCCAGCAGTTATTACCAGGGTGCTAACTATGGCTACACCTTC | CASSYYQGANYGYTF
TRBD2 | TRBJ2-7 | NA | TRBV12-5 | TGTGCTAGTGGTGGAGCGGGAGGCTACGAGCAGTACTTC | CASGGAGGYEQYF
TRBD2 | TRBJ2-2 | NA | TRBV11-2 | TGTGCCAGCAGCTTAGTAGCGGGAAGATTCGGGGAGCTGTTTTTT | CASSLVAGRFGELFF
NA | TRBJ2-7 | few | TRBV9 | TGTGCCAGCAGCGTAGAAGGCTGGGGGGACGAGCAGTACTTC | CASSVEGWGDEQYF
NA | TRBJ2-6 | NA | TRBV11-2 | TGTGCCAGCAGCAACAGGGATATCGTCTCTGGGGCCAACGTCCTGACTTTC | CASSNRDIVSGANVLTF
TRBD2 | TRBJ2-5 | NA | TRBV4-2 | TGTGCCAGCAGCCAAGATAGCGGGGAACAAGAGACCCAGTACTTC | CASSQDSGEQETQYF
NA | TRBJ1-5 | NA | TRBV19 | TGTGCCAGTAGTATTGAGGCAACCCTTACCCCTAGCAATCAGCCCCAGCATTTT | CASSIEATLTPSNQPQHF
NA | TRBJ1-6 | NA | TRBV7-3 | TGTGCCAGCAGCTTATTTTCAGGCAATTCACCCCTCCACTTT | CASSLFSGNSPLHF
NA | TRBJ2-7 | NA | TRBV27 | TGTGCCAGCAGTTTAGCGGGAACCTCCTACGAGCAGTACTTC | CASSLAGTSYEQYF
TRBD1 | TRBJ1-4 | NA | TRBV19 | TGTGCCAGTAGTACCAACAGACAGGGGCGTTATGAAAAACTGTTTTTT | CASSTNRQGRYEKLFF
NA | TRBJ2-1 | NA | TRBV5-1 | TGCGCCAGCAGCTTGGCGGGGGTTGGTGAGCAGTTCTTC | CASSLAGVGEQFF
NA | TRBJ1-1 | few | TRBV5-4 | TGTGCCAGCAGCTTGGAGCCTGAGGAGATAAACACTGAAGCTTTCTTT | CASSLEPEEINTEAFF
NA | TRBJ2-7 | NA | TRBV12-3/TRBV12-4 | TGTGCCAGCAGCTTCTCCTACGAGCAGTACTTC | CASSFSYEQYF
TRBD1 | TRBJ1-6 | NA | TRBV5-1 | TGCGCCAGCAGCTTGACGGGACAGTATAATTCACCCCTCCACTTT | CASSLTGQYNSPLHF
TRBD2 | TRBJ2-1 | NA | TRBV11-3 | TGTGCCAGCAGCCCCTCGAGGGCTAGCGGGGGCCACTACAATGAGCAGTTCTTC | CASSPSRASGGHYNEQFF
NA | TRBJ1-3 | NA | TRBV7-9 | TGTGCCAGCAGCCCCCCTCCCCGAATGATCTCCAGGGAAAGAGACACCATATATTTT | CASSPPPRMISRERDTIYF
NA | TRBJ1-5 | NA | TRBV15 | TGTGCCACCAGCAGAGATTCCCGAGTTCAGCCCCAGCATTTT | CATSRDSRVQPQHF
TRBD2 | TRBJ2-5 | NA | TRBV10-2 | TGCGCCAGCAGTGAGTCTTATGGCGGGGGAGAAGAGACCCAGTACTTC | CASSESYGGGEETQYF
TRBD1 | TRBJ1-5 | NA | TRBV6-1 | TGTGCCAGCAGTGAAGCGATCGGACAGGCAAGGGGGCAGCCCCAGCATTTT | CASSEAIGQARGQPQHF
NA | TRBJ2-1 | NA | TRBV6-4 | TGTGCCAGCGAAGGACTACCCAAGATGCTCAATGAGCAGTTCTTC | CASEGLPKMLNEQFF
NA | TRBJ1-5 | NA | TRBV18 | TGTGCCAGCTCACCGGGGGGAAACCAGCCCCAGCATTTT | CASSPGGNQPQHF
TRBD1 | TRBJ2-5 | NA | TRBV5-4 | TGTGCCAGCAGCCCGTTGGACAGGGGGTTGGAGACCCAGTACTTC | CASSPLDRGLETQYF
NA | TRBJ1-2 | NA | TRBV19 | TGTGCCAGTAGTATAGATTCCTGGCGGGGGACCTCTGATGGCTACACCTTC | CASSIDSWRGTSDGYTF
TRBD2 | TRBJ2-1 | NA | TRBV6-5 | TGTGCCAGCAAAGGGACTAGCGGGCCCTACAATGAGCAGTTCTTC | CASKGTSGPYNEQFF
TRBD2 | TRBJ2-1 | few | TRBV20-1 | TGCAGTGCTAGTAGGCGGGGGGACAATGAGCAGTTCTTC | CSASRRGDNEQFF
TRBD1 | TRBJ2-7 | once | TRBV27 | TGTGCCAGCAGTAACAGGGGGCTTGAGCAGTACTTC | CASSNRGLEQYF